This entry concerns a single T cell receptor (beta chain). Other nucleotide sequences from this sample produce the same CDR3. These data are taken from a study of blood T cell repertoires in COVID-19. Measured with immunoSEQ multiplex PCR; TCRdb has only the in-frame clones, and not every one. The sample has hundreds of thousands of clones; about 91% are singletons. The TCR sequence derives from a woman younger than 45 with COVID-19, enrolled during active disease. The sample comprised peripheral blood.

The CDR3 loop is CASSIGGGSEQYF. The DNA for the CDR3 is TGTGCCAGTAGTATTGGCGGTGGGAGTGAGCAGTACTTC. The chain combines TRBV19 with TRBJ2-7; D perhaps matches TRBD2 (5 bases). The germline V and J ends were trimmed by 3 bases and 7 bases, with 13 bases remaining between them. The CDR3 runs to 13 residues. The V gene's germline CDR1 is LNHDA and CDR2 SQIVND (reference sequence). Full variable domain (rest looked up from reference TRBV19 and TRBJ2-7): DGGITQSPKYLFRKEGQNVTLSCEQNLNHDAMYWYRQDPGQGLRLIYYSQIVNDFQKGDIAEGYSVSREKKESFPLTVTSAQKNPTAFYLCASSIGGGSEQYFGPGTRLTVT.